These T cell receptor beta chains were read from a single sample in a study of T cell changes during pregnancy in multiple sclerosis. Assay: immunoSEQ multiplex PCR; the TCRdb copy retains only in-frame clones and omits some. There are 100,000 or so clones in the sample; 94% occur only once, and approximately 0.97% lies in the top ten. The sequencing used peripheral blood, collected before pregnancy. The receptor source for this set is a female donor with multiple sclerosis, enrolled in a pregnancy study. Each CDR3 is given with its conserved first and last residue. A D gene is named only where the DNA matches it firmly. Size tells how often a clone was seen (once, few, many) or the class of an expanded clone, and some rows leave it out.

abundance: .
d_gene: TRBD1
v_gene: TRBV19
j_gene: TRBJ1-5
CDR3aa: CASSVTGGASPQHF
CDR3nt: TGTGCCAGTAGTGTTACAGGGGGCGCTTCTCCCCAGCATTTT

abundance: .
d_gene: .
v_gene: TRBV30
j_gene: TRBJ1-1
CDR3aa: CAWRFDTEAFF
CDR3nt: TGTGCCTGGAGATTCGACACTGAAGCTTTCTTT

abundance: .
d_gene: .
v_gene: TRBV2
j_gene: TRBJ2-2
CDR3aa: CASSGGELFF
CDR3nt: TGTGCCAGCAGCGGCGGGGAGCTGTTTTTT

abundance: .
d_gene: .
v_gene: TRBV7-7
j_gene: TRBJ1-1
CDR3aa: CASSRDSNTEAFF
CDR3nt: TGTGCCAGCAGCCGAGACAGCAACACTGAAGCTTTCTTT

abundance: .
d_gene: TRBD1
v_gene: TRBV5-1
j_gene: TRBJ1-5
CDR3aa: CASSLVGGQGANQPQHF
CDR3nt: TGCGCCAGCAGCTTGGTAGGAGGACAGGGGGCGAATCAGCCCCAGCATTTT

abundance: .
d_gene: .
v_gene: TRBV30
j_gene: TRBJ2-5
CDR3aa: CAWRSGIRETQYF
CDR3nt: TGTGCCTGGAGGTCAGGGATAAGGGAGACCCAGTACTTC

abundance: .
d_gene: .
v_gene: TRBV7-9
j_gene: TRBJ2-7
CDR3aa: CASSLSPSYEQYF
CDR3nt: TGTGCCAGCAGCTTAAGTCCCAGCTACGAGCAGTACTTC

abundance: .
d_gene: .
v_gene: TRBV2
j_gene: TRBJ2-2
CDR3aa: CASSDRVSGELFF
CDR3nt: TGTGCCAGCAGTGATCGAGTATCCGGGGAGCTGTTTTTT

abundance: .
d_gene: .
v_gene: TRBV5-1
j_gene: TRBJ1-1
CDR3aa: CASSLRAGAEAFF
CDR3nt: TGCGCCAGCAGCTTAAGGGCAGGGGCTGAAGCTTTCTTT

abundance: .
d_gene: TRBD2
v_gene: TRBV9
j_gene: TRBJ2-1
CDR3aa: CASSPGRGLAGVNEQFF
CDR3nt: TGTGCCAGCAGCCCCGGGAGAGGGCTAGCGGGAGTCAATGAGCAGTTCTTC

abundance: .
d_gene: .
v_gene: TRBV9
j_gene: TRBJ2-7
CDR3aa: CASSVGPAANEQYF
CDR3nt: TGTGCCAGCAGCGTAGGACCAGCGGCCAACGAGCAGTACTTC

abundance: .
d_gene: .
v_gene: TRBV7-9
j_gene: TRBJ1-1
CDR3aa: CASSSTGNTEAFF
CDR3nt: TGTGCCAGCAGCTCTACGGGGAACACTGAAGCTTTCTTT

abundance: .
d_gene: TRBD1
v_gene: TRBV5-6
j_gene: TRBJ1-4
CDR3aa: CASSLQGNNEKLFF
CDR3nt: TGTGCCAGCAGCTTACAGGGGAATAATGAAAAACTGTTTTTT

abundance: .
d_gene: .
v_gene: TRBV7-9
j_gene: TRBJ1-5
CDR3aa: CASSLGQTNQPQHF
CDR3nt: TGTGCCAGCAGCTTAGGACAGACCAATCAGCCCCAGCATTTT

abundance: .
d_gene: TRBD2
v_gene: TRBV7-6
j_gene: TRBJ2-3
CDR3aa: CASSFLAGVVTDTQYF
CDR3nt: TGTGCCAGCAGCTTTTTAGCGGGAGTAGTCACAGATACGCAGTATTTT

abundance: .
d_gene: .
v_gene: TRBV19
j_gene: TRBJ1-5
CDR3aa: CASSMSASGQPQHF
CDR3nt: TGTGCCAGTAGTATGTCAGCTTCGGGTCAGCCCCAGCATTTT

abundance: once
d_gene: TRBD1
v_gene: TRBV28
j_gene: TRBJ1-2
CDR3aa: CASSFLTGGDDYGYTF
CDR3nt: TGTGCCAGCAGTTTCCTGACAGGGGGCGACGACTATGGCTACACCTTC

abundance: .
d_gene: TRBD1
v_gene: TRBV4-2
j_gene: TRBJ1-4
CDR3aa: CASSRTGANEKLFF
CDR3nt: TGTGCCAGCAGCCGGACAGGGGCTAATGAAAAACTGTTTTTT

abundance: .
d_gene: TRBD1
v_gene: TRBV2
j_gene: TRBJ2-7
CDR3aa: CASSMTGVSEQYF
CDR3nt: TGTGCCAGCAGCATGACAGGGGTCTCCGAGCAGTACTTC

abundance: .
d_gene: TRBD1
v_gene: TRBV28
j_gene: TRBJ1-5
CDR3aa: CASSLEGARIQPQHF
CDR3nt: TGTGCCAGCAGTTTAGAGGGGGCAAGGATTCAGCCCCAGCATTTT

abundance: .
d_gene: .
v_gene: TRBV7-6
j_gene: TRBJ2-7
CDR3aa: CASSLSDRYDEQYF
CDR3nt: TGTGCCAGCAGCTTAAGTGACAGGTACGACGAGCAGTACTTC

abundance: .
d_gene: .
v_gene: TRBV7-8
j_gene: TRBJ2-7
CDR3aa: CASSFEGAYSYEQYF
CDR3nt: TGTGCCAGCAGCTTTGAGGGAGCCTACTCCTACGAGCAGTACTTC

abundance: .
d_gene: TRBD1
v_gene: TRBV7-6
j_gene: TRBJ1-1
CDR3aa: CASSLAGAGGYTEAFF
CDR3nt: TGTGCCAGCAGCTTAGCAGGGGCAGGGGGTTACACTGAAGCTTTCTTT

abundance: .
d_gene: TRBD2
v_gene: TRBV27
j_gene: TRBJ2-7
CDR3aa: CASSSDQGLAGYEQYF
CDR3nt: TGTGCCAGCAGCTCGGACCAGGGACTAGCGGGTTACGAGCAGTACTTC